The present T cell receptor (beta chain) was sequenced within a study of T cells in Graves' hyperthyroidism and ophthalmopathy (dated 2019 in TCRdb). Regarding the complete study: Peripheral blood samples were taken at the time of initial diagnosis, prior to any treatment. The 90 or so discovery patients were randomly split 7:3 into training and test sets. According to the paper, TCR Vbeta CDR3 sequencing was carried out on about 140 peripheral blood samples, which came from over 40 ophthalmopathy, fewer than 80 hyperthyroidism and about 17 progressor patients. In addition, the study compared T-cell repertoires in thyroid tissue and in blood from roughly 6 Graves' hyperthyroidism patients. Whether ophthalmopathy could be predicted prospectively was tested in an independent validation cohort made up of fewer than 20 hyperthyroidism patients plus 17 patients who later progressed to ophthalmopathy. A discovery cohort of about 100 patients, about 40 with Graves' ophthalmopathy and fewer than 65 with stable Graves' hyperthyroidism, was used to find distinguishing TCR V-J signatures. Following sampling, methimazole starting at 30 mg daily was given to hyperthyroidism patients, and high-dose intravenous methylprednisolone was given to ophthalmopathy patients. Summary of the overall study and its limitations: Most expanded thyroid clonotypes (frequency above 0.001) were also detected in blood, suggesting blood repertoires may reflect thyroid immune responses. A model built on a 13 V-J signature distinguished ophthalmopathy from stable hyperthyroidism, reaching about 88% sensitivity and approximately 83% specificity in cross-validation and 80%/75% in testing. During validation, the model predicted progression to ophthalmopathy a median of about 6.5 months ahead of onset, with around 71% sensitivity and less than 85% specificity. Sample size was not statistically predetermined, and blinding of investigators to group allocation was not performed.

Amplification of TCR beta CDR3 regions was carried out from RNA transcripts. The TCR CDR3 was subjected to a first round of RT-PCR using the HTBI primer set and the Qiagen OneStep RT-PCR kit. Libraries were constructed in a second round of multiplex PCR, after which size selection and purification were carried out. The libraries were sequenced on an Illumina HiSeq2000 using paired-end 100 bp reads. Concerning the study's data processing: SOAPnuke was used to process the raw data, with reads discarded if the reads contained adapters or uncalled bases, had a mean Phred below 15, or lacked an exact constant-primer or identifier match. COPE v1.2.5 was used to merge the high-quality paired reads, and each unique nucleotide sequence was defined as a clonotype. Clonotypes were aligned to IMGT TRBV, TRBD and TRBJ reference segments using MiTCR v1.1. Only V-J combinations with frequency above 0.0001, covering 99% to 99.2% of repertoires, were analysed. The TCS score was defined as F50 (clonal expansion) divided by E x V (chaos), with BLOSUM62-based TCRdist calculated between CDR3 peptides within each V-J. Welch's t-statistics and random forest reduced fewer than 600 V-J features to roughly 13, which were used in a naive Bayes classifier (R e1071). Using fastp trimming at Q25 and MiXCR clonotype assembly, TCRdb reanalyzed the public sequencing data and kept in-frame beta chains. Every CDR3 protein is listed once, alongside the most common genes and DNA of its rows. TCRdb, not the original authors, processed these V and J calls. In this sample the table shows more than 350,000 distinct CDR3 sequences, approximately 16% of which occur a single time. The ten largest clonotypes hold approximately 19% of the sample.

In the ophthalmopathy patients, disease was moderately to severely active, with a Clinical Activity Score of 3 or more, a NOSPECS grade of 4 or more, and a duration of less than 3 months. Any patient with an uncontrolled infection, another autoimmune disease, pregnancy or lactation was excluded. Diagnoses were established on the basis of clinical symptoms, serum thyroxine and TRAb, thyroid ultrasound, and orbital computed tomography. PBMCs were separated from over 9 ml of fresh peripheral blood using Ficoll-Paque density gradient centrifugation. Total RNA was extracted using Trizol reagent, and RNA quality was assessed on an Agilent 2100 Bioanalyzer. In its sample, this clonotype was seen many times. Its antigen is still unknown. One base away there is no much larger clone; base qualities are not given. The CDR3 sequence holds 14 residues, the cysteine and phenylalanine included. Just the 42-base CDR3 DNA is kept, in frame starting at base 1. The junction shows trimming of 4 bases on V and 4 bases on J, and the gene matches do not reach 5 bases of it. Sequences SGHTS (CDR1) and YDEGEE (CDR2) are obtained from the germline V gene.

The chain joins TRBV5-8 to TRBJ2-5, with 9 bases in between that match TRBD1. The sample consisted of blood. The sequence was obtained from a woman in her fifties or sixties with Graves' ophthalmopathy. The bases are TGTGCCAGCAGCGGGGGGACAGGGCGAGAGACCCAGTACTTC. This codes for CASSGGTGRETQYF.